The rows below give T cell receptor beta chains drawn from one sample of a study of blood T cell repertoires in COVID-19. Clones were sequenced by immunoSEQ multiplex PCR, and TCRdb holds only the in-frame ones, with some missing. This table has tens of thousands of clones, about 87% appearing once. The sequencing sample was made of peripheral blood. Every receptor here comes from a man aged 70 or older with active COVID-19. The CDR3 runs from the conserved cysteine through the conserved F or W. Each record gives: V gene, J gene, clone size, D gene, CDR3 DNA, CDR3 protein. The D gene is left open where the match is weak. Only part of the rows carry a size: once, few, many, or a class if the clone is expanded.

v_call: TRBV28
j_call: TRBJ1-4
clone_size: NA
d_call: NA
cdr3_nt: TGTGCCATCCAGCACTTCGAGGGAGGAAAACTGTTTTTT
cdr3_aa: CAIQHFEGGKLFF

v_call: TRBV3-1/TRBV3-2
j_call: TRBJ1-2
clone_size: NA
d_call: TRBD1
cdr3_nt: TGTGCCAGCAGGTATACAGGGGACGGCTACACCTTC
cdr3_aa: CASRYTGDGYTF

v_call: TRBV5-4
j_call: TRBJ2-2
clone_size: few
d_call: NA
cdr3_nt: TGTGCCAGCAGCTGGGGGGGGCCCTCAACCACCGGGGAGCTGTTTTTT
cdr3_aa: CASSWGGPSTTGELFF

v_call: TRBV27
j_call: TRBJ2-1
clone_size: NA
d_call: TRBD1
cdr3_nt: TGTGCCAGCAGTCCCCGGACAGGGAAGAATGAGCAGTTCTTC
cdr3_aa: CASSPRTGKNEQFF

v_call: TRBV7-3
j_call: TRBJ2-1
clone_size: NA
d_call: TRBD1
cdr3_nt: TGTGCCAGCAGCTTAACGGGGACAGGGGGCTACAATGAGCAGTTCTTC
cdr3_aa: CASSLTGTGGYNEQFF

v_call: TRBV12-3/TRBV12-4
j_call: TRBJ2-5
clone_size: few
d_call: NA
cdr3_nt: TGTGCCAGCCGGTTCGGGGCGGGGGAGACCCAGTACTTC
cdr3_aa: CASRFGAGETQYF

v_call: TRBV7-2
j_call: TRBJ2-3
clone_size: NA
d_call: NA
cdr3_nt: TGTGCCAGCAGGGAGACTCGACTGGCCACAGATACGCAGTATTTT
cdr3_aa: CASRETRLATDTQYF

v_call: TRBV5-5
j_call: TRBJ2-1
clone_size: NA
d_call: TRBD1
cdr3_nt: TGTGCCAGCAGCTTGTGGGGGACAGGTACCAATGAGCAGTTCTTC
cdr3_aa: CASSLWGTGTNEQFF

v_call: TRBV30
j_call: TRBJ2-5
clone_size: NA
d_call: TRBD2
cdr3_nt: TGTGCCTGGAGTTACTTGGGGCGGGGGGCAGGAGAGACCCAGTACTTC
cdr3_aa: CAWSYLGRGAGETQYF

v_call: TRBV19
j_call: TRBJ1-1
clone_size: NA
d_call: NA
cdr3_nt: TGTGCCAGTAGAACGAGGGCCGGCGGCACTGAAGCTTTCTTT
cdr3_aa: CASRTRAGGTEAFF